This is a list of T cell receptor beta chains from one sample in a study of CD8+ T cells in alopecia areata. Clones were sequenced by immunoSEQ multiplex PCR, and TCRdb holds only the in-frame ones, with some missing. The sample includes approximately 170,000 clones, around three fifths of them seen just once. The source material was CD4+ T cells sorted from blood, sampled at week 24, from a patient treated with tofacitinib. The receptors come from a human donor with alopecia areata. The CDR3 runs from the conserved cysteine through the conserved F or W. A D gene is named only where the DNA matches it firmly. Size tells how often a clone was seen (once, few, many) or the class of an expanded clone, and some rows leave it out.

D gene	V gene	J gene	clone size	CDR3 DNA	CDR3 protein
TRBD1	TRBV30	TRBJ1-2	NA	TGTGCCTGGATTTTCGGCCCCGGGACAGGGACCAATGGCTACACCTTC	CAWIFGPGTGTNGYTF
NA	TRBV7-9	TRBJ1-1	once	TGTGCCAGCAGCTCCCGGGACCCCGAAAACACTGAAGCTTTCTTT	CASSSRDPENTEAFF
NA	TRBV30	TRBJ2-2	few	TGTGCCTGGAGTGCGCAGTACACCGGGGAGCTGTTTTTT	CAWSAQYTGELFF
NA	TRBV29-1	TRBJ2-5	NA	TGCCTTGTTGGGGTCCAAGAGACCCAGTACTTC	CLVGVQETQYF
TRBD2	TRBV29-1	TRBJ2-5	NA	TGCAGCGGGACCAGCGGGACGGCCTACAAAGAGACCCAGTACTTC	CSGTSGTAYKETQYF
NA	TRBV30	TRBJ2-7	NA	TGTGCCTGGGAAGGGAGGGGGCTCGAGCAGTACTTC	CAWEGRGLEQYF
NA	TRBV2	TRBJ2-1	NA	TGTGCCAGCCGAGAGGGGTCCTACAATGAGCAGTTCTTC	CASREGSYNEQFF
NA	TRBV30	TRBJ1-2	NA	TGTGCCTGGAGTCGAGACAGCTATGGCTACACCTTC	CAWSRDSYGYTF
NA	TRBV6-6	TRBJ1-1	NA	TGTGCCAGCAGTGGCACTGAAGCTTTCTTT	CASSGTEAFF
TRBD1	TRBV30	TRBJ2-3	few	TGTGCCTGCGGATCCGGGACAGGGGTTGCAGATACGCAGTATTTT	CACGSGTGVADTQYF
NA	TRBV6-1	TRBJ1-5	once	TGTGCCAGCAGTGAAGCGCAATATCAGCCCCAGCATTTT	CASSEAQYQPQHF
TRBD1	TRBV29-1	TRBJ1-2	NA	TGCAGCGTAGTAACCGGGACAGGCAACTATGGCTACACCTTC	CSVVTGTGNYGYTF
NA	TRBV5-6	TRBJ2-1	NA	TGTGCCAGCAGCTTGCCAGGGTCCTACAATGAGCAGTTCTTC	CASSLPGSYNEQFF
TRBD1	TRBV2	TRBJ1-6	NA	TGTGCCAGCAGCCCACAGGGGAATAATTCACCCCTCCACTTT	CASSPQGNNSPLHF
TRBD2	TRBV30	TRBJ2-2	NA	TGTGCCTGGAGTGTACTAGCGGCAACCGGGGAGCTGTTTTTT	CAWSVLAATGELFF
NA	TRBV5-6	TRBJ1-1	NA	TGTGCCAGCAGCTTGGGATCTGAAGCTTTCTTT	CASSLGSEAFF
NA	TRBV6-5	TRBJ1-2	few	TGTGCCAGCAGTCCAGGTTACTATGGCTACACCTTC	CASSPGYYGYTF
NA	TRBV6-1	TRBJ1-1	few	TGTGCCAGCATGTTTTTAGGAGACACTGAAGCTTTCTTT	CASMFLGDTEAFF
NA	TRBV5-1	TRBJ1-6	NA	TGCGCCAGCAGCTTGGGGGCAGGGGCAGATTCACCCCTCCACTTT	CASSLGAGADSPLHF
NA	TRBV5-6	TRBJ2-5	NA	TGTGCCAGCAGCTTTGAGACCCAGTACTTC	CASSFETQYF
NA	TRBV7-2	TRBJ2-1	few	TGTGCCAGCAGCCCCCCGGACGGCGGTGAGCAGTTCTTC	CASSPPDGGEQFF
TRBD1	TRBV29-1	TRBJ1-2	NA	TGCAGCCCTCCGGGACAGGGTAATGGCTACACCTTC	CSPPGQGNGYTF
TRBD2	TRBV19	TRBJ2-1	few	TGTGCCAGTAGTCCAGATAGCGGGTACACCTACAATGAGCAGTTCTTC	CASSPDSGYTYNEQFF
TRBD1	TRBV14	TRBJ2-4	NA	TGTGCCAGCAGCCTTACACCTGGACAGGGGAACATTCAGTACTTC	CASSLTPGQGNIQYF
NA	TRBV30	TRBJ2-3	NA	TGTGCCTGGACGGGGAGAGATACGCAGTATTTT	CAWTGRDTQYF
NA	TRBV4-1	TRBJ2-5	NA	TGCGCCAGCAGCCAACCTGGGTCCGCGGGGACCCAGTACTTC	CASSQPGSAGTQYF
NA	TRBV19	TRBJ2-5	few	TGTGCCAGTAGTATACGGGAGACCCAGTACTTC	CASSIRETQYF
NA	TRBV12-5	TRBJ2-2	once	TGTGCTAGTGGTTTGACCGGGGGCAACACCGGGGAGCTGTTTTTT	CASGLTGGNTGELFF
NA	TRBV27	TRBJ1-5	NA	TGTGCCAGCAGTTTAGTGTCAGGGCGATTGGGAGGCAATCAGCCCCAGCATTTT	CASSLVSGRLGGNQPQHF
TRBD1	TRBV10-3	TRBJ1-1	once	TGTGCCATCAGTGAAGACAGGGGACGGAACACTGAAGCTTTCTTT	CAISEDRGRNTEAFF
NA	TRBV25-1	TRBJ1-6	NA	TGTGCCAGCAGCAGGGAGACCTATAATTCACCCCTCCACTTT	CASSRETYNSPLHF
NA	TRBV4-1	TRBJ2-2	once	TGCGCCAGCAGCCTAACGGTCACGACGATAAACACCGGGGAGCTGTTTTTT	CASSLTVTTINTGELFF
NA	TRBV29-1	TRBJ2-5	NA	TGCAGCGTCCGAACGGCCGGGCTCCAAGAGACCCAGTACTTC	CSVRTAGLQETQYF
NA	TRBV5-1	TRBJ2-7	once	TGCGCCAGCAGCCCCTATGTACAGCCTGCATCCTACGAGCAGTACTTC	CASSPYVQPASYEQYF
NA	TRBV29-1	TRBJ1-1	few	TGCAGCGTTGAAGCCCAGTTGGGACCAGGTGAGGCTTTCTTT	CSVEAQLGPGEAFF
NA	TRBV6-6	TRBJ2-1	NA	TGTGCCAGCAGTTCCGCGGGAGAGCAGTTCTTC	CASSSAGEQFF
NA	TRBV14	TRBJ2-2	few	TGTGCCAGCAGCCCTTCCCAGCGCACCGGGGAGCTGTTTTTT	CASSPSQRTGELFF
TRBD1	TRBV7-2	TRBJ2-5	once	TGTGCCAGCAGCTTAGTCACAGGGACAGGGGGTCGGGAGACCCAGTACTTC	CASSLVTGTGGRETQYF
TRBD1	TRBV11-2	TRBJ1-4	NA	TGTGCCAGCAGCTCCGCAGGGGGAGTCGTAAAACTGTTTTTT	CASSSAGGVVKLFF